The entry that follows covers one T cell receptor beta chain sequence. The data were produced by immunoSEQ multiplex PCR, yet TCRdb's version contains in-frame clones alone and is incomplete. Of over 700,000 clones detected, 55% to 75% appear once; the ten largest clones hold more than 1.5%. The sample comes from a study of shared clonotypes between healthy human individuals. Study context: Two female and three male donors aged 18 to 49 were enrolled.

The CDR3 covers 14 residues. The V gene's germline CDR1 is SGHTS and CDR2 YDEGEE. The TCR was taken from a woman aged 30 to 39 in good health. The chain joins TRBV5-8 to TRBJ2-4; D not resolved. The sequenced material came from memory CD4+ T cells sorted from blood. Subset of the sample: CD45RA-negative fraction. In DNA, the CDR3 is TGTTCCACGGCCACATTCTTTGCCAAAAACATTCAGTACTTC. This codes for CSTATFFAKNIQYF. Looking up the rest from reference TRBV5-8 and TRBJ2-4 gives the full variable domain: EAGVTQSPTHLIKTRGQQATLRCSPISGHTSVYWYQQALGLGLQFLLWYDEGEERNRGNFPPRFSGRQFPNYSSELNVNALELEDSALYLCSTATFFAKNIQYFGAGTRLSVL.